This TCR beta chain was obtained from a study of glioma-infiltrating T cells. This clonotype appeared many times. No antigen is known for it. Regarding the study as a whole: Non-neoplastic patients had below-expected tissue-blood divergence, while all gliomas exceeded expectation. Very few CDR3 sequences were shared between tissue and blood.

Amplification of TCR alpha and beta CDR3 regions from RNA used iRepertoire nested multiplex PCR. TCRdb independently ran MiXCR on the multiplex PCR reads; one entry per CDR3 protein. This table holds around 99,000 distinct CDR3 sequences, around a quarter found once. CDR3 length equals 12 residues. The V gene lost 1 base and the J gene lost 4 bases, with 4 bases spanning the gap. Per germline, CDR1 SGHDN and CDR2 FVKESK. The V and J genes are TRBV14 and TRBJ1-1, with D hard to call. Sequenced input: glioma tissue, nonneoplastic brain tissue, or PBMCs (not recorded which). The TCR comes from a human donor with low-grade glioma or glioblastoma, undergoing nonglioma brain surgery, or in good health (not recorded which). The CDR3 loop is CASSQGGTEAFF. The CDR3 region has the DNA TGTGCCAGCAGCCAAGGGGGCACTGAAGCTTTCTTT. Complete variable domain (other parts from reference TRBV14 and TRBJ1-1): EAGVTQFPSHSVIEKGQTVTLRCDPISGHDNLYWYRRVMGKEIKFLLHFVKESKQDESGMPNNRFLAERTGGTYSTLKVQPAELEDSGVYFCASSQGGTEAFFGQGTRLTVV.